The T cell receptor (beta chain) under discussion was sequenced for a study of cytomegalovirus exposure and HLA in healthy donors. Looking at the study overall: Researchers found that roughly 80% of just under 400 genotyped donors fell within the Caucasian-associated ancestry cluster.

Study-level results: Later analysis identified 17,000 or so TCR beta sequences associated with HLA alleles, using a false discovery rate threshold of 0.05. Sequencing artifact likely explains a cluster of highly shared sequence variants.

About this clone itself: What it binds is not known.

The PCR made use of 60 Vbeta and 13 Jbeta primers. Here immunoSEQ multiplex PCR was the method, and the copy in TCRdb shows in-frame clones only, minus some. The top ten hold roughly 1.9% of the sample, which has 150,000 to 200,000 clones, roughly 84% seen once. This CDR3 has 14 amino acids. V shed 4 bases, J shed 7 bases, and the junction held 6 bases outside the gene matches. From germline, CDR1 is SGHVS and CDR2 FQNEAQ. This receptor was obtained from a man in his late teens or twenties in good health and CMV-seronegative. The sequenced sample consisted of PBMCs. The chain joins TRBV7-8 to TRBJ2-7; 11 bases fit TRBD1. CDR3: CASSSGQGAREQYF. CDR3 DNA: TGTGCCAGCAGCTCCGGACAGGGGGCGCGGGAGCAGTACTTC.